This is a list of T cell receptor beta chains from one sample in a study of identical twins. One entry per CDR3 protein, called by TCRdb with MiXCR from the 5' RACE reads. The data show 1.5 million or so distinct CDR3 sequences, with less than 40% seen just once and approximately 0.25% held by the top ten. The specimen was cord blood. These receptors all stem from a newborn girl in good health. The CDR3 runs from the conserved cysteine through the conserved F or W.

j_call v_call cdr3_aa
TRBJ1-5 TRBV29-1 CSVPGGEGINQPQHF
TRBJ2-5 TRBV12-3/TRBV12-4 CASSLARVQETQYF
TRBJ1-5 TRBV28 CASSRGSIFYSNQPQHF
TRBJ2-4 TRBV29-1 CSVEDRGRAYNEQYF
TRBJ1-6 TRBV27 CASSSGQGPSSYNSPLHF
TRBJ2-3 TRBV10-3 CAISASGRVADTQYF
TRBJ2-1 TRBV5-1 CASMRTSGGNNEQFF
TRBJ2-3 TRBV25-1 CASSESGGRPNTQYF
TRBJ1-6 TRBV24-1 CATSEPSATGVNNSPLHF
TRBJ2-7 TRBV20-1 CSARDRSTYEQYF
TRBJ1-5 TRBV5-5 CASAGVGPYNQPQHF
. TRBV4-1 CASSQMTGYETQYF
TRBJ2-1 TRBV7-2 CASSLETGEQFF
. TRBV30 CAWSSRVSEQYF
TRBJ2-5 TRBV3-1 CASFAGGSYNEQYF
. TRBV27 CASLARGQETQFF
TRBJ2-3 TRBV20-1 CSARDHSSTDTQYF
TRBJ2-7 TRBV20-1 CSTRGLAGSYSYEQYF
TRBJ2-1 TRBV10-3 CAISERTKAYNEQFF
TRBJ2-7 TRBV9 CASSTIAGAQGQYF
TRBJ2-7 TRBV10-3 CAISESLPAGGPYEQYF
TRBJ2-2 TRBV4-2 CASSRGGFPGELFF
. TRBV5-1 CASSLGYGPDSYNEQYF
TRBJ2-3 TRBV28 CASSPSTVSDTQYF
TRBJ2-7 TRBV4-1 CASSRSPRVNLVYEQYF
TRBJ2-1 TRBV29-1 CSVEDRRRYNEQFF
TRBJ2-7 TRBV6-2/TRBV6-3 CASTTPGLAYEQYF
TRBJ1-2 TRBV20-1 CSAGQGPPYGYTF